This TCR beta chain derives from a study of T and B cells in COVID-19 patients. About the research overall: Most recovered patients had mild to moderate COVID-19 treated as outpatients. At median age approximately 37 years, recovered patients were younger than active-infection patients at just over 65. Overall study findings and caveats: Clonality of TRB repertoires was high in active COVID-19; recovery brought above-healthy diversity and richness.

Each TRB amplification used about 250-550 ng of genomic DNA from blood. A note on this clonotype: Its antigen remains unknown.

TRB rearrangements were amplified by multiplex PCR with BIOMED2 TRB-A/B primers. TCRdb recomputed calls from the multiplex PCR reads with MiXCR, one row per CDR3 protein. The sample yields approximately 13,000 distinct CDR3 sequences, 29% seen once. This CDR3 contains 14 residues. From germline, CDR1 is MNHEY and CDR2 SVGAGI. Trimming stripped 6 bases from V and 2 bases from J, with 13 bases between. The clonotype originates from a human donor who had recovered from COVID-19. The chain has TRBV6-5 and TRBJ1-1, with D unclear. The specimen sequenced was blood. The CDR3 DNA follows: TGTGCCAGCAGCCGTGGGGATGCCAACACTGAAGCTTTCTTT. It translates to CASSRGDANTEAFF.